These 14 T cell receptor beta chains share one sample of origin, sequenced in a study of human T cells and chemical hapten exposure (dated by TCRdb to the early 2020s). Total RNA was extracted from unfractionated whole blood collected in Tempus Blood RNA tubes. The method was 5' RACE. Data came from an Illumina MiSeq. TCRdb reran the public reads through fastp at Q25 and MiXCR, keeping productive beta chains. Duplicate CDR3 protein sequences are folded into a single record with the most common DNA and genes. The sample table records about 140,000 distinct CDR3 sequences; 3.5% to 5% of these occur just once. The ten largest clones take up around 1.4% of the sample. The receptors originated from a female donor in good health.

This clonotype appeared a few times. The rearrangement uses TRBV28 and TRBJ1-2; D not certain. V lost 5 bases and J 1 base, leaving 11 bases between the germline ends. Per the germline V gene, CDR1 is MDHEN and CDR2 is SYDVKM. This CDR3 contains 14 residues. The DNA for the CDR3 is TGTGCCAGCAGTCTCGGCGTACTTAACTATGGCTACACCTTC. This gives the protein CASSLGVLNYGYTF.

The rearrangement links TRBV30 to TRBJ1-4; 9 bases line up with TRBD1. CDR3 length equals 14 residues. CDR1 and CDR2 from the germline V gene are GTSNPN and SVGIG (reference sequence). V lost 5 bases to trimming and J lost 7 bases; unmatched junction nucleotides: 8. CDR3 nucleotides: TGTGCCTGGGCGGGCGACAGGGGGTTTGAAAAACTGTTTTTT. The encoded protein is CAWAGDRGFEKLFF. The full variable domain, rest sourced from reference TRBV30 and TRBJ1-4, is SQTIHQWPATLVQPVGSPLSLECTVEGTSNPNLYWYRQAAGRGLQLLFYSVGIGQISSEVPQNLSASRPQDRQFILSSKKLLLSDSGFYLCAWAGDRGFEKLFFGSGTQLSVL.

This clonotype was recorded at least ten times. V gene TRBV6-1 combines with J gene TRBJ2-6, with 8 positions matching TRBD1. The CDR3 has 19 amino acids. V shed 10 bases, J shed 4 bases, and the junction held 21 bases outside the gene matches. The V gene's germline CDR1 is MNHNS and CDR2 SASEGT. The CDR3 bases are TGTGCCACCCCTCCCTCGGACAGGGACGGTTCTCCCGGGGCCAACGTCCTGACTTTC. It yields the protein CATPPSDRDGSPGANVLTF.

This clonotype was counted at least ten times. DNA for the CDR3: TGTGCCAGCAGCCAAGTTATGGGGACAATGGGCACCGGGGAGCTGTTTTTT. Amino acids: CASSQVMGTMGTGELFF. The chain uses TRBV14 and TRBJ2-2, with D possibly matching TRBD1 (6 bases). V lost 1 base and J lost 4, with 16 bases in between. The V gene's germline CDR1 is SGHDN and CDR2 FVKESK. This CDR3 region has 17 residues.

The chain uses TRBV11-2 and TRBJ1-1; maybe TRBD1 (6 bases). The CDR3 spans 14 residues. The germline V gene has CDR1 SGHAT and CDR2 FQNNGV. Trimming stripped 1 base from V and 6 bases from J, with 12 bases between. The CDR3 DNA sequence: TGTGCCAGCAGCTTAGTGGGACATAGGCCTGAAGCTTTCTTT. Translating it yields CASSLVGHRPEAFF.

Many counts were recorded for this clonotype. CDR3: CASSFLLNGLAGVLAKNIQYF. CDR3 nucleotide sequence: TGTGCCAGCAGCTTCCTACTCAACGGACTAGCGGGGGTTCTAGCCAAAAACATTCAGTACTTC. This rearrangement joins TRBV7-2 to TRBJ2-4; 13 bases match TRBD2. Germline V gene sequence: CDR1 SGHTA, CDR2 FQGNSA. The trim removed 3 bases at V and 0 bases at J, leaving 14 bases unmatched. The CDR3 contains 21 residues.

The sample holds many counts of this clonotype. The chain links TRBV2 to TRBJ2-1; 8 bases agree with TRBD2. The trim removed 7 bases at V and 0 bases at J, leaving 5 bases unmatched. The CDR3 covers 15 residues. The germline CDR1 and CDR2 sequences are SNHLY and FYNNEI. Here the CDR3 DNA reads TGTGCCAGCAACCCGACTAGCGTCTCCTACAATGAGCAGTTCTTC. This translates into CASNPTSVSYNEQFF.

The V gene is TRBV28, the J gene TRBJ2-1; 9 positions match TRBD1. V lost 6 bases and J lost 0; bases outside the gene matches: 6. Germline V gene lookup returns CDR1 MDHEN and CDR2 SYDVKM. This CDR3 has 16 residues. Written as DNA, the CDR3 is TGTGCCAGCAGCCCTACGACAGGGGGCTCCTACAATGAGCAGTTCTTC. Amino acids: CASSPTTGGSYNEQFF.

For this clonotype: This may come from a read error, since a much larger clone is one base off. This sequence joins TRBV6-1 and TRBJ1-1; D gene unclear. The V end lost 7 bases, the J end lost 1 base, and 10 bases lay between the germline ends. This CDR3 contains 13 residues. The germline V gene has CDR1 MNHNS and CDR2 SASEGT. CDR3 in amino acids: CASIAQRNTEAFF. The CDR3 DNA sequence: TGTGCCAGCATCGCCCAGAGGAACACTGAAGCTTTCTTT.

The V and J genes are TRBV5-1 and TRBJ2-5, with D possibly called TRBD1 or TRBD2 (5 bases each). This CDR3 spans 15 amino acids. Germline CDR1 and CDR2: SGHRS and YFSETQ. V lost 3 bases and J lost 5, with 17 bases in between. The CDR3 reads CASSSTGTLRETQYF. For the CDR3, the DNA is TGCGCCAGCAGCTCCACCGGGACCCTACGGGAGACCCAGTACTTC.

This clonotype was detected ten times or more. The chain is built from TRBV7-2 and TRBJ1-6, with 7 bases matching TRBD1. V dropped 3 bases and J dropped 13; count of bases not matched to a gene: 3. This CDR3 comprises 12 residues. The germline gives CDR1 SGHTA, CDR2 FQGNSA. CDR3 residues: CASSFRGDPLHF. DNA of the CDR3: TGTGCCAGCAGCTTCAGGGGGGATCCCCTCCACTTT.

This clonotype has ten or more counts. The chain couples TRBV7-2 to TRBJ2-1; D remains ambiguous. Germline V gene data show CDR1 as SGHTA and CDR2 as FQGNSA. V was pared by 3 bases and J by 3 bases, with 15 bases between. This CDR3 is built from 16 residues. CDR3 sequence reads: CASSLLGSSIYNEQFF. DNA of the CDR3: TGTGCCAGCAGCTTGCTAGGGTCCAGTATCTACAATGAGCAGTTCTTC.

This clonotype was seen ten or more times. This chain uses TRBV7-4 with TRBJ1-4; D remains ambiguous. V lost 3 bases to trimming and J lost 5 bases, with 7 bases between them. Germline assignment: CDR1 SGHVT and CDR2 SQSDAQ. The CDR3 loop spans 13 amino acids. CDR3 loop: CASSFGRNEKLFF. The CDR3 nucleotides read TGTGCCAGCAGCTTCGGCAGAAATGAAAAACTGTTTTTT.

This clonotype was seen many times. V and J are TRBV7-9 and TRBJ1-1; TRBD1 matches at 9 bases. Trimming took 3 bases from V and 0 from J; bases not matched to a gene: 5. Germline assignment: CDR1 SEHNR and CDR2 FQNEAQ (reference sequence). The CDR3 length is 16 residues. CDR3 protein: CASSFSGTGLNTEAFF. The CDR3 DNA follows: TGTGCCAGCAGCTTCAGCGGGACAGGGCTGAACACTGAAGCTTTCTTT.